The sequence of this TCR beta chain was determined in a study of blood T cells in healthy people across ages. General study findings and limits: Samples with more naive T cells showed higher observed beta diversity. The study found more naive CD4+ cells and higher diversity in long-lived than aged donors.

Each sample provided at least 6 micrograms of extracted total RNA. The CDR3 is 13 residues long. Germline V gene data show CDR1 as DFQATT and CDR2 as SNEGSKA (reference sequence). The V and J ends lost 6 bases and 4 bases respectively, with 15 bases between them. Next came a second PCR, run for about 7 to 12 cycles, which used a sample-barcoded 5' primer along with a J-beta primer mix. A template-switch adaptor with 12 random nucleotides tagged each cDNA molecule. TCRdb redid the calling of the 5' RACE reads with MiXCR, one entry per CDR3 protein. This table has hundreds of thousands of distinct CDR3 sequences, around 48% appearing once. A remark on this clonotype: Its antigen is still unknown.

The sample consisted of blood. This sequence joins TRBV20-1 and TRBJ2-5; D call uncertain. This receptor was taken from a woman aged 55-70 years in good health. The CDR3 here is CSADNRYRETQYF. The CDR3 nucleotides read TGCAGTGCCGATAATAGGTACCGAGAGACCCAGTACTTC.